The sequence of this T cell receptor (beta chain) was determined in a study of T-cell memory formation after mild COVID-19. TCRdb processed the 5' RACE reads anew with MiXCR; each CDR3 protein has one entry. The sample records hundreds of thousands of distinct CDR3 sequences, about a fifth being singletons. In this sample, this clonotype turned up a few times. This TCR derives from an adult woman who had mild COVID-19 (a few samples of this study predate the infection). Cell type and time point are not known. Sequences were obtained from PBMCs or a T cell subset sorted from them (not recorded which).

The CDR3 coding sequence is TGCGCCAGCAGCCAAGATTATCGGGGATCGGCCAAAAACATTCAGTACTTC. Translating gives CASSQDYRGSAKNIQYF. The chain employs TRBV4-1 and TRBJ2-4; possibly TRBD2 for D (5 bases). Germline CDR1 MGHRA, CDR2 YSYEKL. CDR3 length: 17 residues. Trimming took 0 bases from V and 1 from J, leaving 13 bases between them.